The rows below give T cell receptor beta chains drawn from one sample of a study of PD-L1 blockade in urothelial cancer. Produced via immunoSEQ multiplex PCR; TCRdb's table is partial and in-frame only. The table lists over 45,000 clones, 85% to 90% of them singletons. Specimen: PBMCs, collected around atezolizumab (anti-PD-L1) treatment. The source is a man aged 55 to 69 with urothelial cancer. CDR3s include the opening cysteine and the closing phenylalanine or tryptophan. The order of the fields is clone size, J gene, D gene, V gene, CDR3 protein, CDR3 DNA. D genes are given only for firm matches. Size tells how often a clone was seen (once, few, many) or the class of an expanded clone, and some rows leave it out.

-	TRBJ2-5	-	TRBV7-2	CASSAGSFQETQYF	TGTGCCAGCAGCGCTGGGAGTTTCCAAGAGACCCAGTACTTC
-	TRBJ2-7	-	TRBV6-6	CASSYPKSDEQYF	TGTGCCAGCAGTTATCCTAAATCGGACGAGCAGTACTTC
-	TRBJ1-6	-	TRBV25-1	CASSEQGVSPLHF	TGTGCCAGCAGTGAACAAGGGGTATCACCCCTCCACTTT
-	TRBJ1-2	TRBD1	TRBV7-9	CASSRRGPGYTF	TGTGCCAGCAGTCGAAGGGGGCCTGGCTACACCTTC
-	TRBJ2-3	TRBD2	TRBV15	CATSRDLAGGSRTDTQYF	TGTGCCACCAGCAGAGATCTAGCGGGGGGGTCACGCACAGATACGCAGTATTTT
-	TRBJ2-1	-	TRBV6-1	CASRRENNEQFF	TGTGCCAGCAGGAGAGAGAACAATGAGCAGTTCTTC
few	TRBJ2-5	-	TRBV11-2	CASSLAPGSPPRYF	TGTGCCAGCAGCTTAGCTCCGGGGAGCCCTCCTCGCTACTTC
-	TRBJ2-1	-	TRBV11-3	CASSLGLSPADSGEQFF	TGTGCCAGCAGCTTAGGCCTTTCCCCCGCGGACAGTGGTGAGCAGTTCTTC
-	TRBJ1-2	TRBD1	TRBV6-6	CASSARDRVYGYTF	TGTGCCAGCAGCGCCCGGGACAGAGTATATGGCTACACCTTC
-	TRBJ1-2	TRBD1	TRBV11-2	CASSFTGTDNYGYTF	TGTGCCAGCAGTTTTACCGGGACAGACAACTATGGCTACACCTTC
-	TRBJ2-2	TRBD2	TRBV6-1	CASMWTSGLAGELFF	TGTGCCAGCATGTGGACTAGCGGTCTAGCCGGGGAGCTGTTTTTT
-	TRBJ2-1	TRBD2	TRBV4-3	CASSPGGFFSDEQFF	TGCGCCAGCAGCCCGGGGGGGTTCTTTTCCGATGAGCAGTTCTTC
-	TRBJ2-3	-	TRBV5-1	CASSYGPTGTSTDTQYF	TGCGCCAGCAGCTACGGACCGACAGGGACTAGCACAGATACGCAGTATTTT
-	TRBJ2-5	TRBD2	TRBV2	CASRERPSGGPELIGTQYF	TGTGCCAGCAGAGAAAGACCTAGCGGGGGGCCCGAACTAATAGGGACCCAGTACTTC
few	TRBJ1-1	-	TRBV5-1	CASSLAGQNTEAFF	TGCGCCAGCAGCTTAGCCGGACAGAACACTGAAGCTTTCTTT
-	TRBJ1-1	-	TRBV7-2	CASSPPPGVNTEAFF	TGTGCCAGCAGCCCCCCCCCAGGGGTGAACACTGAAGCTTTCTTT
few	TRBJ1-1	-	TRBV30	CAWSVRGYLNTEAFF	TGTGCCTGGAGTGTAAGGGGCTATTTGAACACTGAAGCTTTCTTT
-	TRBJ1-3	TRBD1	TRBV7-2	CASSRDRGLNTIYF	TGTGCCAGCAGCAGGGACAGGGGGTTAAACACCATATATTTT
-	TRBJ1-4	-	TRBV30	CAWGQITTNEKLFF	TGTGCCTGGGGACAGATAACAACTAATGAAAAACTGTTTTTT
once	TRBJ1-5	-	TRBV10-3	CAISDPGQPQHF	TGTGCCATCAGTGACCCCGGGCAGCCCCAGCATTTT
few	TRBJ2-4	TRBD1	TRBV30	CAWRAPGGDKNIQYF	TGTGCCTGGAGGGCCCCAGGGGGCGACAAAAACATTCAGTACTTC
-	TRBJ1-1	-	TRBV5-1	CASSLSTQGNTEAFF	TGCGCCAGCAGCTTGTCTACACAGGGGAACACTGAAGCTTTCTTT
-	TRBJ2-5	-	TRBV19	CAAARGRGETQYF	TGTGCCGCCGCGAGGGGCAGGGGAGAGACCCAGTACTTC
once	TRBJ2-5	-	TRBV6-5	CASSYSGSGETQYF	TGTGCCAGCAGTTACTCGGGTTCAGGGGAGACCCAGTACTTC
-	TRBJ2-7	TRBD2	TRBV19	CASSTIAGGLYEQYF	TGTGCCAGTAGTACGATAGCGGGAGGTCTCTACGAGCAGTACTTC
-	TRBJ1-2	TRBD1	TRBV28	CASVQGGYGYTF	TGTGCCAGCGTACAGGGGGGATATGGCTACACCTTC
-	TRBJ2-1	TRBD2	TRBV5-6	CASSRGLAMNNEQFF	TGTGCCAGCAGCCGCGGACTAGCCATGAACAATGAGCAGTTCTTC
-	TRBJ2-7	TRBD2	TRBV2	CASSVEAGVTQYF	TGTGCCAGCAGTGTAGAAGCGGGGGTCACTCAGTACTTC
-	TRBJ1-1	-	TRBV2	CASTPRVEAFF	TGTGCCAGCACTCCGAGGGTTGAAGCTTTCTTT
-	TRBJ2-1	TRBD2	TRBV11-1	CASSLSGRASYNEQFF	TGTGCCAGCAGCTTAAGCGGGAGGGCTTCCTACAATGAGCAGTTCTTC
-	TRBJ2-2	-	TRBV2	CASTEMKSTGELFF	TGTGCCAGCACCGAAATGAAGAGCACCGGGGAGCTGTTTTTT
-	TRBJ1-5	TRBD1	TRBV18	CASSRTGGRVSNQPQHF	TGTGCCAGCTCACGGACAGGGGGACGGGTGAGCAATCAGCCCCAGCATTTT
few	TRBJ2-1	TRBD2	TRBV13	CASSPNLAVVVGEQFF	TGTGCCAGCAGCCCGAACCTAGCGGTTGTAGTAGGTGAGCAGTTCTTC
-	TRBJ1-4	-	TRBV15	CATSRPTTNEKLFF	TGTGCCACCAGCAGGCCTACAACTAATGAAAAACTGTTTTTT
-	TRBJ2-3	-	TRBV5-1	CASSLEGVSDTQYF	TGCGCCAGCAGCTTGGAGGGGGTATCAGATACGCAGTATTTT
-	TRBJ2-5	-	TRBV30	CAWSLVVGTQYF	TGTGCCTGGAGTCTAGTGGTTGGGACCCAGTACTTC
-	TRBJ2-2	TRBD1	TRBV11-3	CASSSSGTANTGELFF	TGTGCCAGCAGCTCCTCCGGGACAGCGAACACCGGGGAGCTGTTTTTT
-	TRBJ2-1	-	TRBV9	CASSVDAGWWKQFF	TGTGCCAGCAGCGTAGATGCGGGGTGGTGGAAGCAGTTCTTC
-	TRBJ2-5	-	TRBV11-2	CASSLVDGGRETQYF	TGTGCCAGCAGCTTGGTAGACGGGGGGCGAGAGACCCAGTACTTC
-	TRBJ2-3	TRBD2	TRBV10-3	CATLQTSGGTDTQYF	TGTGCCACCCTCCAAACTAGCGGGGGAACAGATACGCAGTATTTT
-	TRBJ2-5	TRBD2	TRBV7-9	CASSPNLAGGLQETQYF	TGTGCCAGCAGCCCAAACCTAGCGGGGGGGCTCCAAGAGACCCAGTACTTC
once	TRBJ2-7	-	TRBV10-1	CASSGGISSYEQYF	TGCGCCAGCAGTGGAGGGATTAGCTCCTACGAGCAGTACTTC
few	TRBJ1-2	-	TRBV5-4	CASSLEARLGYGYTF	TGTGCCAGCAGCTTGGAAGCGAGGCTTGGCTATGGCTACACCTTC
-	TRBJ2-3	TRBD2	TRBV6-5	CASSYSGGGAVDTQYF	TGTGCCAGCAGTTACTCAGGCGGGGGGGCCGTAGATACGCAGTATTTT
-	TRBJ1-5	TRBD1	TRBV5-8	CASSLDRDRVNQPQHF	TGTGCCAGCAGCTTGGACCGGGACAGGGTCAATCAGCCCCAGCATTTT
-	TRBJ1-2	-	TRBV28	CASSLARPGSDYGYTF	TGTGCCAGCAGTTTAGCCCGGCCAGGGTCGGACTATGGCTACACCTTC
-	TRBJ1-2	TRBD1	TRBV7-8	CASSGQGAANYGYTF	TGTGCCAGCAGTGGACAGGGGGCCGCTAACTATGGCTACACCTTC
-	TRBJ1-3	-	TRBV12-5	CASGLLRTDSGNTIYF	TGTGCTAGTGGTTTGCTAAGGACAGACTCTGGAAACACCATATATTTT
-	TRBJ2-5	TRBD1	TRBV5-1	CASSLMVQGASETQYF	TGCGCCAGCAGCTTGATGGTCCAGGGGGCATCCGAGACCCAGTACTTC
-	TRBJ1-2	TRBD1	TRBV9	CASSATPGQGIGGYGYTF	TGTGCCAGCAGCGCTACACCGGGACAGGGAATCGGGGGCTATGGCTACACCTTC
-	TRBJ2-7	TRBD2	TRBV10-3	CAITPGGWDEQYF	TGTGCCATCACTCCGGGGGGGTGGGATGAGCAGTACTTC
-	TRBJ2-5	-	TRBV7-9	CASSLASSGQRGTQYF	-
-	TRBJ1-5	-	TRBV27	CASSLYVSSNQPQHF	TGTGCCAGCAGTTTATATGTTTCGAGCAATCAGCCCCAGCATTTT
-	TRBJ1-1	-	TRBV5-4	CASSRTGRNTEAFF	TGTGCCAGCAGCAGAACAGGGAGGAACACTGAAGCTTTCTTT
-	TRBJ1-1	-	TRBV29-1	CSASFGGTNTEAFF	TGCAGCGCGTCTTTTGGGGGCACGAACACTGAAGCTTTCTTT
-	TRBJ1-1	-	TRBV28	CATASPGWTEKAFF	TGTGCCACCGCATCGCCCGGGTGGACAGAAAAAGCTTTCTTT
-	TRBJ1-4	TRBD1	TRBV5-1	CASSPGTGDENEKLFF	TGCGCCAGCAGCCCGGGGACAGGGGATGAGAATGAAAAACTGTTTTTT
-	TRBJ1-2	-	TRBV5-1	CASSLGESNYGYTF	TGCGCCAGCAGCTTGGGGGAGAGTAACTATGGCTACACCTTC
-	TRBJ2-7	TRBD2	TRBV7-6	CASSPWGTSVYEQYF	TGTGCCAGCAGCCCCTGGGGGACTAGCGTGTATGAGCAGTACTTC